This T cell receptor beta chain was sequenced for a study of blood T cells in healthy people across ages. Overall study context: About one barcoded beta molecule per two T cells was captured by template switching.

Total RNA amounts of at least 6 micrograms were extracted per sample. Germline V gene sequence: CDR1 SQVTM, CDR2 ANQGSEA. V was trimmed by 0 bases and J by 13 bases, leaving 19 bases between them. The CDR3 covers 14 residues. A sample-barcoded 5' primer and a J-beta primer mix were used in a second PCR of about 7 to 12 cycles. Every single cDNA molecule received a tag from a template-switch adaptor with 12 random nucleotides. At least 2.5 million CDR3-containing paired-end reads were obtained per sample. Each CDR3 protein is one row after TCRdb ran MiXCR on the 5' RACE reads. The table has 850,000 to 1,100,000 distinct CDR3 sequences, under 40% seen once.

This receptor was obtained from a man aged 18-30 years in good health. Sequencing input: blood. V is TRBV29-1 and J is TRBJ2-1; D uncertain. The CDR3 sequence is CSVEDAFREETQFF. For the CDR3, the DNA is TGCAGCGTTGAAGATGCCTTCCGCGAAGAGACCCAGTTCTTC.